This TCR beta chain was obtained from a study of T cells in Graves' hyperthyroidism and ophthalmopathy. Overall study context: Once the initial diagnosis was made, peripheral blood was obtained before any treatment. Overall study results and limits: Most thyroid clonotypes expanded above 0.001 were also detected in blood.

Authors of the study amplified TCR beta CDR3 regions from RNA transcripts. The HTBI primer set was used in a first-round RT-PCR of the TCR CDR3. MiXCR was run by TCRdb on the multiplex PCR reads, yielding one entry per CDR3 protein. The repertoire holds 370,000 or so distinct CDR3 sequences, with 15% to 17% as singletons. The CDR3 loop spans 13 amino acids. Germline assignment: CDR1 SQVTM and CDR2 ANQGSEA. Deletions cut 4 bases from V and 0 bases from J, with 10 bases between. Clinical symptoms, serum thyroxine, TRAb, thyroid ultrasound and orbital computed tomography informed diagnoses. In its sample, this clonotype was seen a few times. Its antigen is not known.

This receptor was obtained from a woman aged 18-29 years with Graves' hyperthyroidism that later progressed to Graves' ophthalmopathy. The chain employs TRBV29-1 and TRBJ2-7; D assignment may be TRBD1 or TRBD2 (5 bases each). The specimen sequenced was blood. Here the CDR3 DNA reads TGCAGCGTTGCTCGGGGCCACTCCTACGAGCAGTACTTC. This sequence encodes CSVARGHSYEQYF.